These 25 T cell receptor beta chains share one sample of origin, sequenced in a study of vaccination and CD4 T cells after COVID-19. As to treatment: roughly ten-day PBMC culture with coronavirus spike peptide pools or control peptides (ViraFEST assay). The antigens for these receptors are not known. Cultured CD4+ T cell DNA underwent sequencing with the Oncomine TCR Beta short-read assay. TCRdb reprocessed the PCR reads via MiXCR and lists one record per CDR3 protein. The top ten clones hold roughly a sixth of a sample with 15,000 to 20,000 distinct CDR3 sequences, less than 30% of them seen once. Specimen: cultured CD4+ T cells from blood. The receptor source for this set is a human donor with COVID-19.

This clonotype was seen more than once but under ten times. The CDR3 loop is CAWEGTGASTDTQYF. For the CDR3, the DNA is TGTGCCTGGGAAGGGACAGGGGCTAGCACAGATACGCAGTATTTT. This sequence joins TRBV30 and TRBJ2-3; 10 bases fit TRBD1. With 5 bases clipped from V and 0 bases from J, the junction kept 5 bases outside the gene matches. CDR1 is GTSNPN, CDR2 SVGIG, per germline (reference sequence). The CDR3 contains 15 residues. Full variable domain (outside the CDR3, taken from reference TRBV30 and TRBJ2-3): SQTIHQWPATLVQPVGSPLSLECTVEGTSNPNLYWYRQAAGRGLQLLFYSVGIGQISSEVPQNLSASRPQDRQFILSSKKLLLSDSGFYLCAWEGTGASTDTQYFGPGTRLTVL.

This clonotype was seen more than once but under ten times. The chain has TRBV27 and TRBJ1-3; possibly TRBD1 for D (6 bases). The CDR3 consists of 14 residues. Germline V gives CDR1 MNHEY, CDR2 SMNVEV (reference sequence). Trimming left V 6 bases short and J 0 bases short, with 9 bases between. For the CDR3, the DNA is TGTGCCAGCAGCGGACAGACCTCTGGAAACACCATATATTTT. Translating it yields CASSGQTSGNTIYF.

The chain employs TRBV6-5 and TRBJ1-4; D call uncertain. The germline V and J ends were trimmed by 2 bases and 5 bases, with 15 bases remaining between them. The CDR3 has 16 residues. Germline V gene data show CDR1 as MNHEY and CDR2 as SVGAGI. CDR3 in amino acids: CASSYDNWSVNEKLFF. The CDR3 nucleotides are TGTGCCAGCAGTTACGACAATTGGTCTGTGAATGAAAAACTGTTTTTT.

This clonotype was seen a few times. V and J are TRBV20-1 and TRBJ1-2; D is possibly TRBD1 (5 bases). The V end was cut by 0 bases, the J end by 5 bases, with 16 bases between. Looked up from germline, CDR1 is DFQATT and CDR2 is SNEGSKA (reference sequence). This CDR3 is 15 amino acids long. Here the CDR3 DNA reads TGCAGTGCTAGAGAGTTAACTCGACAGTTATATGGCTACACCTTC. It encodes CSARELTRQLYGYTF.

The V and J genes are TRBV6-2 or TRBV6-3 and TRBJ1-1, with D perhaps TRBD1 (6 bases). Trimming cost V 0 bases and J 4 bases, with 9 bases left between them. Per the germline V gene, CDR1 is MNHEY and CDR2 is SVGEGT. This CDR3 region has 14 residues. CDR3: CASSYSRGGTEAFF. The CDR3 coding sequence is TGTGCCAGCAGTTACTCGAGAGGGGGCACTGAAGCTTTCTTT.

CDR3 sequence (DNA): TGTGCCAGCAGAAAACGGGGGACAGATACGCAGTATTTT. This encodes CASRKRGTDTQYF. This chain connects TRBV6-1 to TRBJ2-3; D might be TRBD2 (6 bases). CDR1 is MNHNS, CDR2 SASEGT, per germline. The CDR3 covers 13 residues. V gave up 6 bases and J gave up 3 bases, with 10 bases separating them.

The chain is built from TRBV24-1 and TRBJ2-7; 9 bases match TRBD1. Losses at the gene ends were 3 bases for V and 2 bases for J; bases not matched to a gene: 4. CDR1 and CDR2 (germline): KGHDR, SFDVKD. The CDR3 loop spans 15 amino acids. The CDR3 DNA reads as TGTGCCACCAGTGATCCCGGGACAGGGCCCTACGAGCAGTACTTC. This codes for CATSDPGTGPYEQYF.

The chain couples TRBV5-1 to TRBJ2-3; the D gene is possibly TRBD2 (7 bases). The CDR3 runs 16 residues. V shed 0 bases and J shed 1 base, with 12 bases lying between them. Germline V gene sequence: CDR1 SGHRS, CDR2 YFSETQ. CDR3 nucleotides: TGCGCCAGCAGCTTGGAACAGGGAGGGGGCACAGATACGCAGTATTTT. As protein: CASSLEQGGGTDTQYF.

A few counts support this clonotype. The rearrangement uses TRBV12-3 or TRBV12-4 and TRBJ1-5, with 9 bases fitting TRBD1. V shed 6 bases, J shed 5 bases, and the junction held 5 bases outside the gene matches. CDR3 length equals 14 residues. The CDR3 protein is CASSQTGGDQPQHF. In nucleotides, the CDR3 is TGTGCCAGCAGCCAGACAGGGGGGGATCAGCCCCAGCATTTT.

There are a few counts of this clonotype. V is TRBV6-1 and J is TRBJ1-2; D perhaps matches TRBD1 (5 bases). Germline assignment: CDR1 MNHNS and CDR2 SASEGT. V dropped 5 bases and J dropped 7 bases, with 17 bases sitting between them. The CDR3 length is 14 residues. The CDR3 DNA reads as TGTGCCAGCAGTCGAAAAGGGACGGCACGTGGCTACACCTTC. It translates to CASSRKGTARGYTF.

The chain recombines TRBV30 with TRBJ2-2, with 10 nucleotides matching TRBD1. The CDR3 is 15 amino acids. Trimming removed 3 bases from V and 1 base from J; junction bases left unmatched: 2. Germline V gene data show CDR1 as GTSNPN and CDR2 as SVGIG (reference sequence). The CDR3 coding sequence is TGTGCCTGGAGGGGGGACAGGGGGAACACCGGGGAGCTGTTTTTT. Its protein product is CAWRGDRGNTGELFF.

This sequence joins TRBV7-8 and TRBJ2-3, with TRBD2 as a possible D gene (7 bases). This CDR3 is 13 amino acids long. CDR1 SGHVS and CDR2 FQNEAQ come from the germline V gene. The CDR3 loop reads CAIGGLGTDTQYF. CDR3 DNA sequence: TGTGCAATCGGGGGGCTAGGCACAGATACGCAGTATTTT. Filled out from reference TRBV7-8 and TRBJ2-3, the complete variable domain reads GAGVSQSPRYKVAKRGQDVALRCDPISGHVSLFWYQQALGQGPEFLTYFQNEAQLDKSGLPSDRFFAERPEGSVSTLKIQRTQQEDSAVYLCAIGGLGTDTQYFGPGTRLTVL.

This clonotype was counted a single time. This sequence may be a read error, since a much larger clone differs from it by one base. Here the CDR3 reads CASSSDMGRINQPQHF. The CDR3 region has the DNA TGTGCCAGCAGCAGTGATATGGGCAGAATCAATCAGCCCCAGCATTTT. The chain has TRBV7-2 and TRBJ1-5; D is unresolved. The CDR3 has 16 amino acids. Germline CDR1 and CDR2: SGHTA and FQGNSA. Trimming pared 5 bases from V and 3 bases from J, leaving 17 bases between.

The sample holds a few counts of this clonotype. The chain uses TRBV20-1 and TRBJ2-4; D may be TRBD1 (6 bases). This CDR3 region has 16 residues. Trimming removed 0 bases at V and 0 bases at J, with 12 bases between. Germline CDR1 and CDR2: DFQATT and SNEGSKA (reference sequence). The CDR3 region has the DNA TGCAGTGCTAGAGATTCTGGCAGGGGAGCCAAAAACATTCAGTACTTC. Translating gives CSARDSGRGAKNIQYF.

This clonotype has a handful of counts. This chain links TRBV20-1 with TRBJ2-3, with 8 bases that match TRBD1. The CDR3 spans 14 residues. The V gene's germline CDR1 is DFQATT and CDR2 SNEGSKA (reference sequence). The V gene end was trimmed by 3 bases and the J gene end by 6 bases; junction bases not matched to a gene: 8. CDR3 sequence (DNA): TGCAGTGCTAGGACGGGACAGGAAGTGGATACGCAGTATTTT. Translating it yields CSARTGQEVDTQYF.

V gene TRBV20-1 combines with J gene TRBJ1-5, with D possibly matching TRBD1 (6 bases). The germline V and J ends were trimmed by 0 bases and 2 bases, with 8 bases remaining between them. Germline V gives CDR1 DFQATT, CDR2 SNEGSKA (reference sequence). This CDR3 is 14 amino acids long. This CDR3 reads CSARDPGGNQPQHF. CDR3 nucleotides: TGCAGTGCTAGAGATCCAGGGGGCAATCAGCCCCAGCATTTT.

This clonotype came up a few times. The J gene is TRBJ2-3, the V gene TRBV7-2, with TRBD2 matching over 10 bases. Germline V gene data show CDR1 as SGHTA and CDR2 as FQGNSA. Trimming cost V 5 bases and J 0 bases; bases outside gene matches: 11. This CDR3 region has 18 residues. The DNA for the CDR3 is TGTGCCAGCAGCCCACGGGGCCTAGCGGGGGTGAGCACAGATACGCAGTATTTT. Protein: CASSPRGLAGVSTDTQYF.

This clonotype turned up a few times. The gene calls are TRBV12-3 or TRBV12-4 and TRBJ1-5; D perhaps matches TRBD1 (6 bases). This CDR3 is 14 amino acids long. V was clipped by 7 bases and J by 5 bases, with 15 bases between them. CDR3 region: CASNFGRGHQPQHF. The CDR3 DNA sequence: TGTGCCAGCAATTTTGGCAGGGGCCATCAGCCCCAGCATTTT.

This clonotype was counted between two and nine times. This chain links TRBV25-1 with TRBJ1-2; D unresolved. The CDR3 runs 11 residues. Trimming cost V 2 bases and J 7 bases, with 5 bases left between them. Per the germline V gene, CDR1 is MGHDK and CDR2 is SYGVNS. The CDR3 sequence is CASSEGLGYTF. DNA of the CDR3: TGTGCCAGCAGTGAAGGTCTTGGCTACACCTTC.

The V gene is TRBV6-1, the J gene TRBJ2-3; 7 bases match TRBD2. The V gene end was trimmed by 2 bases and the J gene end by 7 bases; junction bases not matched to a gene: 21. The CDR3 covers 19 residues. Per germline, CDR1 MNHNS and CDR2 SASEGT. The CDR3 reads CASSEIERGAEGTRNTQYF. CDR3 bases: TGTGCCAGCAGTGAAATAGAGCGGGGAGCGGAGGGGACTCGAAATACGCAGTATTTT.

This clonotype was observed a handful of times. The chain recombines TRBV25-1 with TRBJ1-6; 9 bases line up with TRBD1. Germline trimming cut 6 bases from V and 7 bases from J; bases unmatched to any gene: 7. The germline gives CDR1 MGHDK, CDR2 SYGVNS. CDR3 length equals 15 residues. The CDR3 here is CASSYTGTGNSPLHF. Written as DNA, the CDR3 is TGTGCCAGCAGCTATACCGGGACAGGGAATTCACCCCTCCACTTT.

The chain joins TRBV29-1 to TRBJ2-3; D might be TRBD2 (6 bases). The V end lost 4 bases, the J end lost 6 bases, and 17 bases lay between the germline ends. Germline V CDR1 and CDR2: SQVTM, ANQGSEA. The CDR3 covers 14 residues. CDR3 nucleotides: TGCAGCGTTGGGGCAGGGCGGGGCTCCGATACGCAGTATTTT. Translating gives CSVGAGRGSDTQYF.

V gene TRBV10-3 combines with J gene TRBJ2-3; no clear D. Per germline, CDR1 ENHRY and CDR2 SYGVKD. V lost 6 bases, J lost 2 bases, and 15 bases lay in between. The CDR3 is 15 amino acids. CDR3 nucleotide sequence: TGTGCCATCAGGGGGTATAACCTTAACACAGATACGCAGTATTTT. Amino acid sequence: CAIRGYNLNTDTQYF.

The CDR3 reads CASSKGQGARADTQYF. CDR3 in DNA: TGTGCCAGCAGCAAAGGACAGGGGGCGCGGGCAGATACGCAGTATTTT. V is TRBV9 and J is TRBJ2-3; 11 bases fit TRBD1. This CDR3 contains 16 residues. V lost 4 bases, J lost 4 bases, and 8 bases stayed unmatched. Germline V CDR1 and CDR2: SGDLS, YYNGEE.

This clonotype was observed a handful of times. This sequence joins TRBV7-8 and TRBJ1-1; 8 bases agree with TRBD1. Losses at the gene ends were 6 bases for V and 0 bases for J; bases not matched to a gene: 6. CDR1 and CDR2 from the germline V gene are SGHVS and FQNEAQ. This CDR3 region has 15 residues. The CDR3: CASRFDRGMNTEAFF. CDR3 nucleotides: TGTGCCAGCAGATTCGACAGGGGTATGAACACTGAAGCTTTCTTT. Using reference TRBV7-8 and TRBJ1-1 for the parts outside the CDR3, the full variable domain is GAGVSQSPRYKVAKRGQDVALRCDPISGHVSLFWYQQALGQGPEFLTYFQNEAQLDKSGLPSDRFFAERPEGSVSTLKIQRTQQEDSAVYLCASRFDRGMNTEAFFGQGTRLTVV.